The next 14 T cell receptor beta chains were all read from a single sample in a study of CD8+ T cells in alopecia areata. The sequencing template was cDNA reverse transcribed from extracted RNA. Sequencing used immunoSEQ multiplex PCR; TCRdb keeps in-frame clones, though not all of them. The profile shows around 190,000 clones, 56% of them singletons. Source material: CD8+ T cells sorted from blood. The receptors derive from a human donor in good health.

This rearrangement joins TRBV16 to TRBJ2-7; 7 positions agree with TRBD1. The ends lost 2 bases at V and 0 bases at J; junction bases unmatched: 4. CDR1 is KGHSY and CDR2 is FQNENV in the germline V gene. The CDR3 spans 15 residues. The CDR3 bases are TGTGCCAGCAGCCAAGTAAGGGGGCCCTCCTACGAGCAGTACTTC. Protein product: CASSQVRGPSYEQYF.

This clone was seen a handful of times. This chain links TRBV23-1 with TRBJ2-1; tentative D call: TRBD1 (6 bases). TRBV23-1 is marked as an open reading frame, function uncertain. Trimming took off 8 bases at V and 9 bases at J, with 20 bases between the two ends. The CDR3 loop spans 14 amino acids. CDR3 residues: CASVPHRELSEQFF. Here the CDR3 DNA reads TGCGCCAGCGTACCACACAGGGAATTGAGTGAGCAGTTCTTC.

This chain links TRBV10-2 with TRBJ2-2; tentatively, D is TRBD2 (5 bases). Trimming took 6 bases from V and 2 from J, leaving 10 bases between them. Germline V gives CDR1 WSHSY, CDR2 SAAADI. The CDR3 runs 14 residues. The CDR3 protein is CASSRGRNTGELFF. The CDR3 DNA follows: TGCGCCAGCAGCCGGGGAAGAAACACCGGGGAGCTGTTTTTT.

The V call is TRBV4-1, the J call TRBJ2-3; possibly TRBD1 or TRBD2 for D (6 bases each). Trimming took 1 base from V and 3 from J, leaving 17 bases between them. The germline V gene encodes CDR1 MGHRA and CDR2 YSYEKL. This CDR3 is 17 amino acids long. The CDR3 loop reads CASSQVTGGSETDTQYF. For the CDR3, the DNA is TGCGCCAGCAGCCAAGTTACCGGGGGCAGCGAGACAGATACGCAGTATTTT.

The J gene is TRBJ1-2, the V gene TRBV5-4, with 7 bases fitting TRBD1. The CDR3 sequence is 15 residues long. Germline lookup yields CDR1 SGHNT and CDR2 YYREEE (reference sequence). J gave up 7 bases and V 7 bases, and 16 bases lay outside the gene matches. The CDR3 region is CASWVATGWNAGYTF. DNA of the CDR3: TGTGCCAGCTGGGTCGCGACAGGGTGGAATGCTGGCTACACCTTC.

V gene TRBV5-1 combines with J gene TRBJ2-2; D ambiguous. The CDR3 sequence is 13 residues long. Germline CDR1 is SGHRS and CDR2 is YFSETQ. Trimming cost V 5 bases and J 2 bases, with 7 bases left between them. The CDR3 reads CASRGTNTGELFF. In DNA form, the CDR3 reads TGCGCCAGCAGAGGCACTAACACCGGGGAGCTGTTTTTT.

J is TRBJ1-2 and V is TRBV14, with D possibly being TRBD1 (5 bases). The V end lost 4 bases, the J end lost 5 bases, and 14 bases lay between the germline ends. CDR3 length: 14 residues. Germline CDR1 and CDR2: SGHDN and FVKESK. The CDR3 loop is CASSLDNEGYGYTF. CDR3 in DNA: TGTGCCAGCAGCCTCGACAACGAGGGGTATGGCTACACCTTC.

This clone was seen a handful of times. CDR3 bases: TGCAGCGCAAAGGGGTCGGGGCTCAACTATGGCTACACCTTC. Translating gives CSAKGSGLNYGYTF. The rearrangement uses TRBV29-1 and TRBJ1-2, with D possibly being TRBD1 (5 bases). The CDR3 length is 14 residues. V was clipped by 7 bases and J by 2 bases, with 17 bases between them. Germline-derived CDR1 and CDR2 are SQVTM and ANQGSEA.

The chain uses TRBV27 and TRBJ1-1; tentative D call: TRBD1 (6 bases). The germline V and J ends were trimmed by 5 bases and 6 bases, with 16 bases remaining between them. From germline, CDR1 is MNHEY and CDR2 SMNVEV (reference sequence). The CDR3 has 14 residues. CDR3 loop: CASSRLGGPSEAFF. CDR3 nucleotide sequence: TGTGCCAGCAGTCGCCTGGGGGGGCCCTCTGAAGCTTTCTTT.

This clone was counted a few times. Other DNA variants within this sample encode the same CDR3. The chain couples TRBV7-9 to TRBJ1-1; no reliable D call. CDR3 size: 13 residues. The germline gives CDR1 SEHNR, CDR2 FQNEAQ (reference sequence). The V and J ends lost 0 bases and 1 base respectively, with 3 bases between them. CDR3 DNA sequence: TGTGCCAGCAGCTTAGCACCGAACACTGAAGCTTTCTTT. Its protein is CASSLAPNTEAFF.

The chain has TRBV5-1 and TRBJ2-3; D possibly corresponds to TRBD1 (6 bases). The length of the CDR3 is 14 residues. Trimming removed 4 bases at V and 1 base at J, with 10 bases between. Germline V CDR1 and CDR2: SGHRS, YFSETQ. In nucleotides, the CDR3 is TGCGCCAGCAGCCCGGGACATCGCACAGATACGCAGTATTTT. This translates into CASSPGHRTDTQYF.

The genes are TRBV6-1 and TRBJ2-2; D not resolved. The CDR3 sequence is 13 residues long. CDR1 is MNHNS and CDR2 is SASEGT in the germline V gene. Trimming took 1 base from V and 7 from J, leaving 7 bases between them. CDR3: CASSEGAIGELFF. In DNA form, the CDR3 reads TGTGCCAGCAGTGAAGGGGCAATCGGGGAGCTGTTTTTT.

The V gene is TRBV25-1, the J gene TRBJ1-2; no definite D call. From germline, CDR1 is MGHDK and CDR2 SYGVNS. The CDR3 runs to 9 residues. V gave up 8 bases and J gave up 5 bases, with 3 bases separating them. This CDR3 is CASPYGYTF. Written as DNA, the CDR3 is TGTGCCAGCCCGTATGGCTACACCTTC.

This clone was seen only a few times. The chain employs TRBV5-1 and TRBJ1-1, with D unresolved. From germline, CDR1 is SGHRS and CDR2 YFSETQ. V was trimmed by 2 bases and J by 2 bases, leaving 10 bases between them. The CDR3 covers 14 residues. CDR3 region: CASSFRGGNTEAFF. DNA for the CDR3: TGCGCCAGCAGCTTCCGGGGAGGTAACACTGAAGCTTTCTTT.